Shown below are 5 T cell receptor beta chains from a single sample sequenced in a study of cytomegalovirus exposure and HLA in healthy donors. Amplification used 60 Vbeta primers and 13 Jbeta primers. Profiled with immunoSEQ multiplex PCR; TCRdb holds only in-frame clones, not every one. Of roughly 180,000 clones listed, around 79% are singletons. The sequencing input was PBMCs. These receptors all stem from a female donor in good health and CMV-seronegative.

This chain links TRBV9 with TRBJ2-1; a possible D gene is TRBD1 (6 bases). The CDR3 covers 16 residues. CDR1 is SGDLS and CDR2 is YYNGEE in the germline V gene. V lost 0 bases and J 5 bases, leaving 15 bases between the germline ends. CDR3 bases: TGTGCCAGCAGCGTAGAATCTTGGACAGACGACAATGAGCAGTTCTTC. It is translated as CASSVESWTDDNEQFF.

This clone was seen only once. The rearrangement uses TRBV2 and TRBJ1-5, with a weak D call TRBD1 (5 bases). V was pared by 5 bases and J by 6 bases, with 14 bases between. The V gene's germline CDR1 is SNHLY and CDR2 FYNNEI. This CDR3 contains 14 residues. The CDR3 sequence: CASSLLGDRQPQHF. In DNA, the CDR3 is TGTGCCAGCAGTCTGTTAGGGGATCGTCAGCCCCAGCATTTT.

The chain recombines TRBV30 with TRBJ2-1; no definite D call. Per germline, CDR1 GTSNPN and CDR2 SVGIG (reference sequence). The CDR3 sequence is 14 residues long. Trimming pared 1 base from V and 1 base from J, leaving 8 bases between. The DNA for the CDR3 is TGTGCCTGGAGTGACACGTTATCCTACAATGAGCAGTTCTTC. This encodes CAWSDTLSYNEQFF. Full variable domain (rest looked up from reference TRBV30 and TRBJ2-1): SQTIHQWPATLVQPVGSPLSLECTVEGTSNPNLYWYRQAAGRGLQLLFYSVGIGQISSEVPQNLSASRPQDRQFILSSKKLLLSDSGFYLCAWSDTLSYNEQFFGPGTRLTVL.

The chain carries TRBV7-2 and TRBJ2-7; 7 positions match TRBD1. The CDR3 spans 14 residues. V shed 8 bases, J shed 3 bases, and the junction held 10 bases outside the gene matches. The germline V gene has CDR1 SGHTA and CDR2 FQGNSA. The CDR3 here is CASGSSTGYYEQYF. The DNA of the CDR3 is TGTGCCAGCGGCTCCTCGACAGGGTACTACGAGCAGTACTTC.

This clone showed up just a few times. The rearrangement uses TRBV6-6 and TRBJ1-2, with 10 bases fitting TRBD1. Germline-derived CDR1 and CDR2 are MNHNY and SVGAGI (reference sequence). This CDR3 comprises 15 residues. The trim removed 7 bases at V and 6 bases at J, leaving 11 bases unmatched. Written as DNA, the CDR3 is TGTGCCAGCACAAACCGGGACAGGGGTTATCATGGCTACACCTTC. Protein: CASTNRDRGYHGYTF.